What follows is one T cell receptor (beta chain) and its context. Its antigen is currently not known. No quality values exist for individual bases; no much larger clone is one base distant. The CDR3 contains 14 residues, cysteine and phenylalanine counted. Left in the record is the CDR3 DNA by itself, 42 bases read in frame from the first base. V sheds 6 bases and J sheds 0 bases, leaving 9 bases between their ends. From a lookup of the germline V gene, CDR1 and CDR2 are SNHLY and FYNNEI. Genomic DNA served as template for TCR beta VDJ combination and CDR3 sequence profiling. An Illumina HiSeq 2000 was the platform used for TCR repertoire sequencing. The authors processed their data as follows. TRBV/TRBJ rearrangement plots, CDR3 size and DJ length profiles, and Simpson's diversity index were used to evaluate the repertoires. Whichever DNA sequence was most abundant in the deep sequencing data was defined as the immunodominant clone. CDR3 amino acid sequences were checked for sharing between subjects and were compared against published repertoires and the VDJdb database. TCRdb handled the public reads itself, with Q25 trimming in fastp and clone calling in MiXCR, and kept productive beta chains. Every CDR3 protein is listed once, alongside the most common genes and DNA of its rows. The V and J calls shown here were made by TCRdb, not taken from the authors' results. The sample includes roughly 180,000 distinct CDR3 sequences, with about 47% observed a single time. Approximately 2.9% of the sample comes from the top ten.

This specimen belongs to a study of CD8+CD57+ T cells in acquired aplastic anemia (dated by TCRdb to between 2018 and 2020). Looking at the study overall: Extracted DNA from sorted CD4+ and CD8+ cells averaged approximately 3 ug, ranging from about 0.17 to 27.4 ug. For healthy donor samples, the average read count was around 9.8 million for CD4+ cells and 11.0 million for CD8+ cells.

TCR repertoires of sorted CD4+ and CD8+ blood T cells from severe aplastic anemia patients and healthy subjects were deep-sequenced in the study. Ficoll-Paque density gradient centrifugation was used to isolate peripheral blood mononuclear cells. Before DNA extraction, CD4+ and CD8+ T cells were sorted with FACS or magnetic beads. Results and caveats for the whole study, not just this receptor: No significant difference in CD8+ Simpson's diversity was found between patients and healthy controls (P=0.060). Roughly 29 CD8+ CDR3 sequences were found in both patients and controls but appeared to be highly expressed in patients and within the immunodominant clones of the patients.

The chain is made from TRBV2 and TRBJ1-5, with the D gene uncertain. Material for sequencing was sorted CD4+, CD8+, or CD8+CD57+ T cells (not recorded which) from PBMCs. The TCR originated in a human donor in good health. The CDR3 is CASRQEYSNQPQHF. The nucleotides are TGTGCCAGCAGGCAAGAATATAGCAATCAGCCCCAGCATTTT.